This passage covers 10 T cell receptor beta chains from one sample sequenced in a study of blood T cell repertoires in COVID-19 (dated by TCRdb to 2019 to 2021). The library came from the immunoSEQ multiplex PCR assay. The table comes from immuneACCESS by way of TCRdb, which keeps in-frame sequences with V and J called. Part of the clones is missing from these tables; in studies checked, under half for an unresolved V gene and the rest for unknown reasons. The sample table contains around 250,000 clones; only one count was recorded for about 82% of them. The ten largest make up approximately 2.1% of the sample. Sequencing was carried out using PBMCs or T cells enriched from blood (not recorded which). Source of these receptors: a woman aged 45-65 years who had recovered from COVID-19.

V is TRBV7-6 and J is TRBJ1-6; D possibly corresponds to TRBD1 (5 bases). Germline values: CDR1 SGHVS, CDR2 FNYEAQ. The CDR3 sequence is 15 residues long. The V end was cut by 9 bases, the J end by 7 bases, with 19 bases between. CDR3 in DNA: TGTGCCAGTTTTCCTGACGACAGAGAAAATTCACCCCTCCACTTT. Amino acid sequence: CASFPDDRENSPLHF.

This chain joins TRBV15 and TRBJ1-5, with D unclear. Deletions cut 3 bases from V and 0 bases from J, with 15 bases between. The CDR3 has 17 amino acids. Per germline, CDR1 LNHNV and CDR2 YYDKDF (reference sequence). CDR3 nucleotides: TGTGCCACCAGCAGCACTCGACACCGCTATAGCAATCAGCCCCAGCATTTT. Translated: CATSSTRHRYSNQPQHF.

V gene TRBV6-6 combines with J gene TRBJ2-7; 8 bases match TRBD2. Germline trimming cut 6 bases from V and 5 bases from J; bases unmatched to any gene: 12. Looked up from germline, CDR1 is MNHNY and CDR2 is SVGAGI (reference sequence). The CDR3 is 15 amino acids. The CDR3 DNA sequence: TGTGCCAGCAGGTCCCATAGCGGGACTGGCGACGAGCAGTACTTC. It encodes CASRSHSGTGDEQYF.

This clone showed up just a few times. The genes are TRBV6-6 and TRBJ2-2; TRBD1 agrees at 7 bases. The V and J ends lost 2 bases and 6 bases, in that order; junction bases with no gene match: 3. CDR3 length: 14 residues. From germline, CDR1 is MNHNY and CDR2 SVGAGI (reference sequence). The CDR3 loop reads CASSYPQGAGELFF. CDR3 nucleotides: TGTGCCAGCAGTTACCCCCAGGGGGCCGGGGAGCTGTTTTTT.

This rearrangement joins TRBV7-8 to TRBJ1-3, with D unresolved. V lost 4 bases and J lost 0, with 7 bases in between. This CDR3 is built from 14 residues. The germline V gene has CDR1 SGHVS and CDR2 FQNEAQ. This chain's CDR3 is CASSSPSSGNTIYF. CDR3 nucleotides: TGTGCCAGCAGCTCTCCCAGCTCTGGAAACACCATATATTTT.

V gene TRBV6-5 combines with J gene TRBJ2-7; 7 nucleotides line up with TRBD1. The germline V gene has CDR1 MNHEY and CDR2 SVGAGI. The CDR3 covers 14 residues. With V trimmed by 8 bases and J by 0 bases, 7 bases remained unmatched. The CDR3 region is CASLKQGSSYEQYF. The CDR3 bases are TGTGCCAGCCTAAAACAGGGGAGCTCCTACGAGCAGTACTTC.

The chain uses TRBV10-2 and TRBJ1-2; D might be TRBD1 (5 bases). This CDR3 is built from 14 residues. Germline V gene lookup returns CDR1 WSHSY and CDR2 SAAADI. V lost 3 bases, J lost 3 bases, and 11 bases lay in between. The CDR3 DNA sequence: TGCGCCAGCAGTGATGATTTCAGGGACTATGGCTACACCTTC. Its protein is CASSDDFRDYGYTF.

The CDR3 coding sequence is TGCGCCAGCAGCCAAGATCGGGGGGCTCGGGGGCATGGCTACACCTTC. Residues: CASSQDRGARGHGYTF. V gene TRBV4-3 combines with J gene TRBJ1-2; maybe TRBD1 (6 bases). There are 16 residues in the CDR3. Germline CDR1 and CDR2: LGHNA and YSLEER. The V gene lost 0 bases and the J gene lost 6 bases, with 17 bases spanning the gap.

The chain links TRBV3-1 (or the pseudogene TRBV3-2) to TRBJ2-3, with D perhaps TRBD1 (6 bases). Trimming removed 3 bases at V and 6 bases at J, with 16 bases between. The CDR3 totals 15 residues. Germline-derived CDR1 and CDR2 are LGHDT and YNNKEL (reference sequence). The CDR3 protein is CASSHNRDNADTQYF. The CDR3, as DNA: TGTGCCAGCAGCCACAACAGGGACAATGCGGATACGCAGTATTTT.

This sequence joins TRBV5-1 and TRBJ1-4; D is undetermined. Deletions cut 5 bases from V and 4 bases from J, with 6 bases between. The germline gives CDR1 SGHRS, CDR2 YFSETQ. The CDR3 consists of 12 residues. CDR3 sequence reads: CASREGNEKLFF. CDR3 in DNA: TGCGCCAGCAGGGAGGGTAATGAAAAACTGTTTTTT.